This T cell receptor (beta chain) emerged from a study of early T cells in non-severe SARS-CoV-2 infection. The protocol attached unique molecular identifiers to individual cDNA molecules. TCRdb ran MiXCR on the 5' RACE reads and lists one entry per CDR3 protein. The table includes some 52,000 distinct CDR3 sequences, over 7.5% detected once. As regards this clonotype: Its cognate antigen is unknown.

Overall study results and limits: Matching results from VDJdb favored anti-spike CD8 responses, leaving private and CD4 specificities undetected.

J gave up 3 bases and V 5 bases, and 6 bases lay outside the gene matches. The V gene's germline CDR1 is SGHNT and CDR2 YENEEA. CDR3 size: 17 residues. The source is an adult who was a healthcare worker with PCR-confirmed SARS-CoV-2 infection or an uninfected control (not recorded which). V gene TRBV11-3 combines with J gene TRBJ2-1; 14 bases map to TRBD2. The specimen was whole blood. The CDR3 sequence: CASSRGLAGAHYNEQFF. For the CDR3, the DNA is TGTGCCAGCAGCCGGGGACTAGCGGGAGCACACTACAATGAGCAGTTCTTC. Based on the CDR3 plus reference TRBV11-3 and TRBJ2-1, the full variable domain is EAGVVQSPRYKIIEKKQPVAFWCNPISGHNTLYWYLQNLGQGPELLIRYENEEAVDDSQLPKDRFSAERLKGVDSTLKIQPAELGDSAVYLCASSRGLAGAHYNEQFFGPGTRLTVL.